A single sample is the source of the 2 T cell receptor beta chains below, sequenced in a study of blood T cell repertoires in COVID-19. Libraries were prepared by immunoSEQ multiplex PCR; TCRdb keeps only in-frame clonotypes and omits some of them. The sample holds roughly 180,000 clones; approximately 85% are singletons and the top ten take about 6.3%. The sequencing input was PBMCs or T cells enriched from blood (not recorded which). These receptors all stem from a middle-aged man who had recovered from COVID-19.

V is TRBV11-1 and J is TRBJ2-1, with D hard to call. This CDR3 contains 11 residues. Deletions cut 4 bases from V and 9 bases from J, with 7 bases between. Germline CDR1 and CDR2: SGHAT and FQDESV (reference sequence). The CDR3 nucleotides read TGTGCCAGCAGCTCAGATGGTGAGCAGTTCTTC. Its protein product is CASSSDGEQFF.

The chain employs TRBV29-1 and TRBJ1-2, with D possibly matching TRBD1 (5 bases). CDR1 SQVTM and CDR2 ANQGSEA come from the germline V gene. The CDR3 extends over 17 amino acids. The ends were cut back, 0 bases at V and 7 bases at J, with 24 bases in the middle. The CDR3 coding sequence is TGCAGCGTTGAAGATCGTCGGTCCCCGGGGCTTAGCGGTGGCTACACCTTC. Its translation is CSVEDRRSPGLSGGYTF.